This T cell receptor beta chain was observed in a study of blood T cells in healthy people across ages. Using a J-beta primer mix together with a sample-barcoded 5' primer, a second PCR was run for about 6 to 11 cycles. TCRdb re-called the 5' RACE reads through MiXCR, storing one row per CDR3 protein. The data hold approximately 850,000 distinct CDR3 sequences, with under 45% observed a single time. The V and J ends lost 6 bases and 8 bases respectively, with 11 bases between them. The CDR3 is made up of 11 amino acids. CDR1 and CDR2 (germline): DFQATT, SNEGSKA (reference sequence). The V gene is TRBV20-1, the J gene TRBJ1-5; no clear D gene. Material: blood. The receptor was derived from a man in his sixties in good health. The CDR3 DNA follows: TGCAGTGCCTGGACCGCCGAGCCCCAGCATTTT. Translating it yields CSAWTAEPQHF.